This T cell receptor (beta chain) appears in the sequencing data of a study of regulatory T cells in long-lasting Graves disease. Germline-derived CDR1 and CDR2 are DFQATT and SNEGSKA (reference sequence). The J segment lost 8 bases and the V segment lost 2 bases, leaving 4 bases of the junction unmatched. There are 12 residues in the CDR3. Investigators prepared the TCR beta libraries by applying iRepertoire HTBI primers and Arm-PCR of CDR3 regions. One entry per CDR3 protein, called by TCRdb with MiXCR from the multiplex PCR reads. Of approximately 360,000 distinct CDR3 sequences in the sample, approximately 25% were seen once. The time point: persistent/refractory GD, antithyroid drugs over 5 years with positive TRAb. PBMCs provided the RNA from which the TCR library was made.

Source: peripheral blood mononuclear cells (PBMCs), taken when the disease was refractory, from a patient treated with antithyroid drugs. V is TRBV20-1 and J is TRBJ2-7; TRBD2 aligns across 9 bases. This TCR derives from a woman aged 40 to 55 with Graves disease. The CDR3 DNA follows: TGCAGTGCTAGACCTAGCGGGATGCAGCAGTACTTC. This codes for CSARPSGMQQYF.